The 27 T cell receptor beta chains below come from one sample, sequenced in a study of shared clonotypes between healthy human individuals. Some clones are missing from TCRdb's copy, which holds only in-frame ones; the method was immunoSEQ multiplex PCR. This table holds 2 million to 2.5 million clones, nearly 97% found once. Sequencing was done on a sample of naive CD4+ T cells sorted from blood. Subset: CD45RA+ positively selected. The source of these receptors is a man aged 18 to 35 in good health.

This clone has just one count. V usage is TRBV11-1 and J usage is TRBJ2-5; 7 bases line up with TRBD2. Germline V CDR1 and CDR2: SGHAT, FQDESV (reference sequence). The CDR3 is made up of 15 amino acids. V trimming: 5 bases; J trimming: 3 bases; junction bases outside the gene matches: 9. CDR3 residues: CASSLSGTIKETQYF. The CDR3, as DNA: TGTGCCAGCAGCCTGTCCGGGACTATAAAAGAGACCCAGTACTTC. The full variable domain, with the rest looked up from reference TRBV11-1 and TRBJ2-5, is EAEVAQSPRYKITEKSQAVAFWCDPISGHATLYWYRQILGQGPELLVQFQDESVVDDSQLPKDRFSAERLKGVDSTLKIQPAELGDSAMYLCASSLSGTIKETQYFGPGTRLLVL.

This rearrangement joins TRBV10-1 to TRBJ1-2; D not certain. Germline lookup yields CDR1 WNHNN and CDR2 SYGVQD (reference sequence). Trimming cost V 6 bases and J 8 bases, with 16 bases left between them. This CDR3 has 13 amino acids. The CDR3 sequence: CASRAGPSGGYTF. The CDR3 DNA is TGCGCCAGCAGGGCAGGCCCCAGCGGGGGCTACACCTTC.

The rearrangement links TRBV7-2 to TRBJ1-1; perhaps TRBD1 as D (5 bases). V was cut by 1 base and J by 4 bases, with 13 bases left in between. This CDR3 is built from 15 residues. Germline V gene data show CDR1 as SGHTA and CDR2 as FQGNSA. As DNA, the CDR3 is TGTGCCAGCAGCTTAGGCGCAGGGTTTGCCACTGAAGCTTTCTTT. It codes for CASSLGAGFATEAFF.

The chain employs TRBV30 and TRBJ2-2; 11 positions match TRBD2. This CDR3 is 15 amino acids long. V was pared by 4 bases and J by 3 bases, with 4 bases of the junction left unmatched. The germline V gene encodes CDR1 GTSNPN and CDR2 SVGIG (reference sequence). Here the CDR3 DNA reads TGTGCCTGGACACTAGCGGGAGCTCACACCGGGGAGCTGTTTTTT. It encodes CAWTLAGAHTGELFF.

The gene calls are TRBV6-4 and TRBJ1-6; no reliable D call. CDR3 length equals 13 residues. The V end was cut by 4 bases, the J end by 5 bases, with 6 bases between. Germline V gives CDR1 MRHNA, CDR2 SNTAGT. The CDR3 region has the DNA TGTGCCAGCAGTGCTTCAGATAATTCACCCCTCCACTTT. Translating it yields CASSASDNSPLHF.

The rearrangement joins TRBV7-9 to TRBJ1-4; maybe TRBD1 (5 bases). Germline V gives CDR1 SEHNR, CDR2 FQNEAQ (reference sequence). The CDR3 contains 16 residues. The germline V and J ends were trimmed by 5 bases and 7 bases, with 20 bases remaining between them. In DNA form, the CDR3 reads TGTGCCAGCAGCACATTCAGTCAGGGCGGCCCTGAAAAACTGTTTTTT. Translated, it gives CASSTFSQGGPEKLFF.

J is TRBJ2-2 and V is TRBV5-4; the D gene is possibly TRBD2 (6 bases). Germline loops: CDR1 SGHNT, CDR2 YYREEE (reference sequence). Trimming removed 6 bases from V and 4 bases from J, with 22 bases in between. CDR3 length: 17 amino acids. CDR3 DNA sequence: TGTGCCAGCAAGGAGGGAGGTGCCTCCGACGGCACCGGGGAGCTGTTTTTT. Its translation: CASKEGGASDGTGELFF.

V is TRBV5-4 and J is TRBJ2-1; 10 bases agree with TRBD1. CDR1 and CDR2 from the germline V gene are SGHNT and YYREEE (reference sequence). With V trimmed by 2 bases and J by 1 base, 3 bases remained unmatched. This CDR3 region has 16 residues. For the CDR3, the DNA is TGTGCCAGCAGCTTCCGGGACAGGGGTTCCTACAATGAGCAGTTCTTC. It translates to CASSFRDRGSYNEQFF.

J is TRBJ2-7 and V is TRBV27; D call uncertain. The CDR3 runs 15 residues. CDR1 is MNHEY and CDR2 is SMNVEV in the germline V gene (reference sequence). Trimming shortened V by 4 bases and J by 4 bases, and 17 bases separated the two germline ends. CDR3 in DNA: TGTGCCAGCAGTTATCGGAAGGGCTCGCCTTACGAGCAGTACTTC. It yields the protein CASSYRKGSPYEQYF.

This clone has only one observation. This rearrangement joins TRBV5-1 to TRBJ2-7; 14 positions agree with TRBD2. The CDR3 spans 16 residues. The V gene end was trimmed by 3 bases and the J gene end by 5 bases; junction bases not matched to a gene: 7. Per the germline V gene, CDR1 is SGHRS and CDR2 is YFSETQ. The CDR3 DNA reads TGCGCCAGCAGCTCCGGACTAGCGGGAGGTTTCGACGAGCAGTACTTC. This gives the protein CASSSGLAGGFDEQYF.

This clone has a single count. The sample has other DNA sequences that encode this CDR3 too. The V and J genes are TRBV7-9 and TRBJ2-3; D uncertain. There are 13 residues in the CDR3. CDR1 is SEHNR, CDR2 FQNEAQ, per germline (reference sequence). The ends were cut back, 3 bases at V and 0 bases at J, with 4 bases in the middle. CDR3 in DNA: TGTGCCAGCAGCTTTGGTAGCACAGATACGCAGTATTTT. Its translation is CASSFGSTDTQYF.

This clone was picked up a small number of times. J is TRBJ1-6 and V is TRBV6-5; 7 positions match TRBD1. V lost 0 bases, J lost 7 bases, and 0 bases stayed unmatched. CDR1 is MNHEY, CDR2 SVGAGI, per germline. The CDR3 extends over 14 amino acids. CDR3: CASSYSTGNSPLHF. Here the CDR3 DNA reads TGTGCCAGCAGTTACTCGACAGGGAATTCACCCCTCCACTTT.

Remarks on this clone: Additional DNA sequences in this sample encode the identical CDR3. The rearrangement joins TRBV18 to TRBJ1-5; no clear D. V lost 4 bases and J lost 2, with 9 bases in between. The germline CDR1 and CDR2 sequences are KGHSH and LQKENI. The CDR3 has 14 amino acids. The CDR3 sequence is CASSRGEGNQPQHF. As DNA, the CDR3 is TGTGCCAGCTCACGGGGTGAGGGCAATCAGCCCCAGCATTTT.

The genes are TRBV11-2 and TRBJ1-1; the D gene is possibly TRBD1 (5 bases). Trimming removed 1 base from V and 5 bases from J, with 8 bases in between. The CDR3 totals 13 residues. Per the germline V gene, CDR1 is SGHAT and CDR2 is FQNNGV. CDR3 DNA sequence: TGTGCCAGCAGCTTAGTTCGGGGGACTGAAGCTTTCTTT. Protein product: CASSLVRGTEAFF.

The gene calls are TRBV7-2 and TRBJ1-3; D is ambiguous. The CDR3 contains 16 residues. Trimming left V 4 bases short and J 0 bases short, with 13 bases between. CDR1 SGHTA and CDR2 FQGNSA come from the germline V gene. CDR3 sequence: CASSSKNTYSGNTIYF. CDR3 coding DNA: TGTGCCAGCAGCTCCAAAAACACGTACTCTGGAAACACCATATATTTT. The complete variable domain, with remaining parts taken from reference TRBV7-2 and TRBJ1-3, reads GAGVSQSPSNKVTEKGKDVELRCDPISGHTALYWYRQSLGQGLEFLIYFQGNSAPDKSGLPSDRFSAERTGGSVSTLTIQRTQQEDSAVYLCASSSKNTYSGNTIYFGEGSWLTVV.

CDR3: CASSLAASGGTTSGELFF. CDR3 DNA: TGTGCCAGCAGCTTAGCCGCTAGCGGGGGGACGACGTCCGGGGAGCTGTTTTTT. The chain joins TRBV7-2 to TRBJ2-2, with 11 bases lining up with TRBD2. Germline loops: CDR1 SGHTA, CDR2 FQGNSA. The trim removed 0 bases at V and 6 bases at J, leaving 9 bases unmatched. CDR3 length: 18 amino acids.

This clone occurred once. This chain uses TRBV11-3 with TRBJ2-7; TRBD1 matches at 9 bases. Germline CDR1 reads SGHNT; CDR2 reads YENEEA. The J segment lost 3 bases and the V segment lost 5 bases, leaving 11 bases of the junction unmatched. CDR3 length: 16 amino acids. The CDR3 sequence is CASSPGTGTSLYEQYF. The CDR3 nucleotides read TGTGCCAGCAGCCCCGGGACAGGGACATCGCTCTACGAGCAGTACTTC.

The chain has TRBV2 and TRBJ1-4; no firm D call. The CDR3 consists of 14 residues. Looked up from germline, CDR1 is SNHLY and CDR2 is FYNNEI. Trimming left V 6 bases short and J 5 bases short, with 13 bases between. The CDR3 is CASRFGLSNEKLFF. CDR3 coding DNA: TGTGCCAGCAGGTTCGGGCTTTCGAATGAAAAACTGTTTTTT.

This chain uses TRBV19 with TRBJ2-6; the match to TRBD1 covers 9 bases. The length of the CDR3 is 16 residues. Germline V gives CDR1 LNHDA, CDR2 SQIVND (reference sequence). The V and J ends lost 4 bases and 2 bases, in that order; junction bases with no gene match: 3. DNA for the CDR3: TGTGCCAGTAGTAGGGACAGGGAAGCTGGGGCCAACGTCCTGACTTTC. Its protein product is CASSRDREAGANVLTF.

In regard to this clone: The same CDR3 is also encoded by other DNA sequences in this sample. The chain links TRBV4-3 to TRBJ1-5; D gene uncertain. The germline gives CDR1 LGHNA, CDR2 YSLEER. The CDR3 spans 14 residues. Trimming removed 0 bases from V and 2 bases from J, with 5 bases in between. CDR3 DNA sequence: TGCGCCAGCAGCCAAGACGCAGGCAATCAGCCCCAGCATTTT. It translates to CASSQDAGNQPQHF.

The chain combines TRBV28 with TRBJ2-3, with D tentatively TRBD2 (5 bases). Germline lookup yields CDR1 MDHEN and CDR2 SYDVKM. The CDR3 consists of 17 residues. V was pared by 0 bases and J by 2 bases, with 15 bases between. The CDR3 nucleotides read TGTGCCAGCAGTTTATGGTCGAGCGGACGTCACACAGATACGCAGTATTTT. This codes for CASSLWSSGRHTDTQYF.

The rearrangement links TRBV14 to TRBJ2-7, with 13 bases aligning to TRBD2. This CDR3 is built from 17 residues. Germline lookup yields CDR1 SGHDN and CDR2 FVKESK. V gave up 4 bases and J gave up 4 bases; unmatched junction bases: 10. CDR3 in amino acids: CASSRGLGLAGVYEQYF. The DNA for the CDR3 is TGTGCCAGCAGCCGGGGACTTGGACTAGCGGGAGTTTACGAGCAGTACTTC. Combining the CDR3 with reference TRBV14 and TRBJ2-7 gives the whole variable domain EAGVTQFPSHSVIEKGQTVTLRCDPISGHDNLYWYRRVMGKEIKFLLHFVKESKQDESGMPNNRFLAERTGGTYSTLKVQPAELEDSGVYFCASSRGLGLAGVYEQYFGPGTRLTVT.

The chain has TRBV11-2 and TRBJ1-5; D gene unclear. The V gene's germline CDR1 is SGHAT and CDR2 FQNNGV. The CDR3 is 15 residues long. V was cut by 5 bases and J by 1 base, with 12 bases left in between. CDR3 nucleotides: TGTGCCAGCAGCCCCGGTCTCAGGAGCAATCAGCCCCAGCATTTT. As protein: CASSPGLRSNQPQHF.

The V call is TRBV6-5, the J call TRBJ1-5; D ambiguous. Per germline, CDR1 MNHEY and CDR2 SVGAGI. The ends were cut back, 5 bases at V and 3 bases at J, with 5 bases in the middle. CDR3 length equals 12 residues. The CDR3 DNA follows: TGTGCCAGCAGTCTTCCCAATCAGCCCCAGCATTTT. Residues: CASSLPNQPQHF.

V and J are TRBV14 and TRBJ2-7; D might be TRBD1 (6 bases). Germline values: CDR1 SGHDN, CDR2 FVKESK. The CDR3 is 15 amino acids. V lost 2 bases, J lost 5 bases, and 16 bases lay in between. The CDR3 nucleotides read TGTGCCAGCAGCCAATCCAGATGGGCAGGGGACGAGCAGTACTTC. Translated, it gives CASSQSRWAGDEQYF.

This clone was observed a single time. J is TRBJ1-4 and V is TRBV9, with TRBD1 identical over 9 bases. Germline loops: CDR1 SGDLS, CDR2 YYNGEE. V was pared by 3 bases and J by 3 bases, with 9 bases of the junction left unmatched. The CDR3 totals 17 residues. CDR3 protein: CASSAWTGEVANEKLFF. CDR3 sequence (DNA): TGTGCCAGCAGCGCATGGACAGGGGAGGTGGCTAATGAAAAACTGTTTTTT.

The rearrangement links TRBV10-2 to TRBJ1-1; D perhaps matches TRBD1 (5 bases). The ends were cut back, 6 bases at V and 4 bases at J, with 12 bases in the middle. CDR1 and CDR2 from the germline V gene are WSHSY and SAAADI. The CDR3 has 13 amino acids. CDR3 DNA sequence: TGCGCCAGCAGGGACAATTCTATCACTGAAGCTTTCTTT. This gives the protein CASRDNSITEAFF.